This T cell receptor (beta chain) emerged from a study of PD-L1 blockade in urothelial cancer. Sample time point: pretreatment peripheral blood. Profiling relied on immunoSEQ multiplex PCR, and the TCRdb table lists in-frame clones only, not all of them. The sample records fewer than 45,000 clones, about 88% being singletons. Germline V gives CDR1 KGHSH, CDR2 LQKENI. After removal of 6 bases from V and 8 bases from J, the junction contained 11 bases not matched to a gene. This CDR3 is 15 amino acids long. This sample comprised PBMCs, obtained around atezolizumab (anti-PD-L1) treatment. This chain links TRBV18 with TRBJ1-4, with 8 bases matching TRBD1. The clonotype comes from a donor at least 40 years old with urothelial cancer. CDR3: CASSRGQAGGEKLFF. The CDR3 nucleotides are TGTGCCAGCTCCCGGGGACAGGCCGGCGGGGAAAAACTGTTTTTT. The whole variable domain, filled in from reference TRBV18 and TRBJ1-4, reads NAGVMQNPRHLVRRRGQEARLRCSPMKGHSHVYWYRQLPEEGLKFMVYLQKENIIDESGMPKERFSAEFPKEGPSILRIQQVVRGDSAAYFCASSRGQAGGEKLFFGSGTQLSVL.